This T cell receptor (beta chain) was observed in a study of blood T cell repertoires in COVID-19. Looking at the study overall: Spain, Italy and the United States supplied samples that represented acute and convalescent COVID-19. PBMCs, B-cell-depleted T cells, or T cells were the source of the cDNA or gDNA that made up the material.

Clones were read by immunoSEQ multiplex PCR, and TCRdb kept only the in-frame ones, dropping some. The table shows about 390,000 clones, with approximately 90% occurring only once. Self-reported history from a screening survey and questionnaire set each donor's cohort. Trimming took 2 bases from V and 3 from J, leaving 14 bases between them. CDR1 is SGHDN and CDR2 is FVKESK in the germline V gene. The CDR3 runs 16 residues. This chain uses TRBV14 with TRBJ1-3; possible D gene TRBD1, 5 bases. The sequence derives from a woman aged 50 to 60 who had recovered from COVID-19. The specimen sequenced was PBMCs or T cells enriched from blood (not recorded which). This CDR3 is CASSQRAGGDGNTIYF. CDR3 bases: TGTGCCAGCAGCCAACGCGCCGGGGGGGATGGAAACACCATATATTTT.